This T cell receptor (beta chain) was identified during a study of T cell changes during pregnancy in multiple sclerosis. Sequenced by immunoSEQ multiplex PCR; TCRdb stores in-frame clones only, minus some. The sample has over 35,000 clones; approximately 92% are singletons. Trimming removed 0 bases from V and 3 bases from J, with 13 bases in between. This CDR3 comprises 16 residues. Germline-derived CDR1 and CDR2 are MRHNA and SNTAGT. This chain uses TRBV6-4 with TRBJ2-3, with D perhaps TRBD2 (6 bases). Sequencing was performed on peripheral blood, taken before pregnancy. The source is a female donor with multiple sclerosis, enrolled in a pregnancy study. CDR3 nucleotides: TGTGCCAGCAGTGACTCAGGAGGGATGGGGACAGATACGCAGTATTTT. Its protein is CASSDSGGMGTDTQYF.